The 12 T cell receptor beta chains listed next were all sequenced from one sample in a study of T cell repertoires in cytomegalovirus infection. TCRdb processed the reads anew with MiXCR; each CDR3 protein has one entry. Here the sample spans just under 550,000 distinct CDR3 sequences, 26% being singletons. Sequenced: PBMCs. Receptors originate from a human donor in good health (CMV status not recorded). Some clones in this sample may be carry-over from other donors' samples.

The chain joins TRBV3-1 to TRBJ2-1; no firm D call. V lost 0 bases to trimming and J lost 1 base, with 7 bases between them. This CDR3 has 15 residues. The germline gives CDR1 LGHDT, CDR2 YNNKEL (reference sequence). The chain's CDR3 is CASSQEVQSYNEQFF. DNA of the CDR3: TGTGCCAGCAGCCAAGAGGTCCAGTCCTACAATGAGCAGTTCTTC.

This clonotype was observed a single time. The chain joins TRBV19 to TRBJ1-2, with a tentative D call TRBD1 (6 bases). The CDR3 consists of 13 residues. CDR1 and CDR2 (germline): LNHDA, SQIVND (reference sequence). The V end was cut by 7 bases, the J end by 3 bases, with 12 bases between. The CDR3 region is CASKEQGHYGYTF. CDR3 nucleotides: TGTGCCAGTAAGGAGCAGGGGCACTATGGCTACACCTTC.

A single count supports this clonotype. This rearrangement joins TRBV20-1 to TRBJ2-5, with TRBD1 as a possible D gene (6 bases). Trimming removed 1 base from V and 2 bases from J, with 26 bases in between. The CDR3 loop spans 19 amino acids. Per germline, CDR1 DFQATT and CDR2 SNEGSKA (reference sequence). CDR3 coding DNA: TGCAGTGCTAGAGCCTACTTAGCCCCTGAATTACAGGGTCAAGAGACCCAGTACTTC. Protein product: CSARAYLAPELQGQETQYF.

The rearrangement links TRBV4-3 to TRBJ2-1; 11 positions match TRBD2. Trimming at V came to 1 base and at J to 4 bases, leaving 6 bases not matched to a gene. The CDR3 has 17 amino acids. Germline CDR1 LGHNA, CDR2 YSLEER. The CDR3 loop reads CASSQAPGTSGYNEQFF. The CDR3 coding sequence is TGCGCCAGCAGCCAAGCTCCAGGGACTAGCGGATACAATGAGCAGTTCTTC.

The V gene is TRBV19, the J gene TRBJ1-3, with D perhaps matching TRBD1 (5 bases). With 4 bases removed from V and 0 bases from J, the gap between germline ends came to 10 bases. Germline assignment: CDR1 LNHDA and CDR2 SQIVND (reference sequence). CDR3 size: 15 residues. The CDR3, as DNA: TGTGCCAGTAGTAAAGGGGACGCCTCTGGAAACACCATATATTTT. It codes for CASSKGDASGNTIYF.

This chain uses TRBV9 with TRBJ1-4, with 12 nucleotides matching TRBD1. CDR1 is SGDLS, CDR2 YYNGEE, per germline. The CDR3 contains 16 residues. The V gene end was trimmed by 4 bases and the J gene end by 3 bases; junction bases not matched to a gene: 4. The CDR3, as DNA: TGTGCCAGCAGCAGGGGACAGGGGGCGGCTAATGAAAAACTGTTTTTT. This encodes CASSRGQGAANEKLFF.

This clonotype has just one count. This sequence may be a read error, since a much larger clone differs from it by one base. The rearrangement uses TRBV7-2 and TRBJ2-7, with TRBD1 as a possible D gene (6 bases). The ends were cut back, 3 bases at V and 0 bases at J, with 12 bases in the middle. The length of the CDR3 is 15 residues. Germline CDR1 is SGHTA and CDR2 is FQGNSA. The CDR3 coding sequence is TGTGCCAGCAGCTTGATAGGACAGAGCTCCTACGAGCAGTACGTC. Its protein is CASSLIGQSSYEQYV.

The CDR3 loop reads CSVEADSGTEAFF. CDR3 bases: TGCAGCGTTGAAGCGGATTCGGGCACTGAAGCTTTCTTT. The chain links TRBV29-1 to TRBJ1-1; D is undetermined. V was shortened by 1 base and J by 4 bases, with 10 bases between the two germline ends. Germline values: CDR1 SQVTM, CDR2 ANQGSEA. The length of the CDR3 is 13 residues.

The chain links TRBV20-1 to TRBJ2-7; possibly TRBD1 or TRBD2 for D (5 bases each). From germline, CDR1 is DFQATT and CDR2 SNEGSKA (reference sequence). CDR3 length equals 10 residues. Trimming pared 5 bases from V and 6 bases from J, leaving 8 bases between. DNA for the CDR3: TGCAGTGCTCGGGGCTCCGAGCAGTACGTC. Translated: CSARGSEQYV.

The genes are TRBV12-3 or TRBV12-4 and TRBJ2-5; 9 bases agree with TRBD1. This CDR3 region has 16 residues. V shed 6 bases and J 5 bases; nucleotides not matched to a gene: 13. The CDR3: CASSLSGTGFGETQYF. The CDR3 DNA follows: TGTGCCAGCAGCCTCTCCGGGACAGGGTTTGGCGAGACCCAGTACTTC.

In DNA form, the CDR3 reads TGTGCCAGCAGCTTAGAAGCTTTTGAGCAGTTCTTC. Translation gives CASSLEAFEQFF. The chain couples TRBV7-9 to TRBJ2-1; D gene unclear. The CDR3 is made up of 12 amino acids. Trimming left V 1 base short and J 9 bases short, with 7 bases between. CDR1 SEHNR and CDR2 FQNEAQ come from the germline V gene (reference sequence).

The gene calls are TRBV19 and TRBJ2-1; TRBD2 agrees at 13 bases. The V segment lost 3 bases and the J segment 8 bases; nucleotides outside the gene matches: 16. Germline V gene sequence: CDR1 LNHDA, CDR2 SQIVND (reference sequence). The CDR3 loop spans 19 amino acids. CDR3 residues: CASSITGATSGRFIHEQFF. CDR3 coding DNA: TGTGCCAGTAGTATTACAGGGGCGACTAGCGGGAGGTTTATCCATGAGCAGTTCTTC.